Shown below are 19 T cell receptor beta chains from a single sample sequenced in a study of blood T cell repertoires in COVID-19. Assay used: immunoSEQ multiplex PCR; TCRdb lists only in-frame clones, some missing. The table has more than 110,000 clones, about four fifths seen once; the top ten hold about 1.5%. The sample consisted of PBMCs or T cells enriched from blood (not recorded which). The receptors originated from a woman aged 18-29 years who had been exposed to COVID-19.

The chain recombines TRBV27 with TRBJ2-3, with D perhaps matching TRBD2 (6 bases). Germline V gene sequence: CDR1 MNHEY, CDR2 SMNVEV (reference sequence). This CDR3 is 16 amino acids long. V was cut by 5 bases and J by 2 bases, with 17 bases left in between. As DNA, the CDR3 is TGTGCCAGCAGTCCTTCGACTGGAGGGCCCACAGATACGCAGTATTTT. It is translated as CASSPSTGGPTDTQYF.

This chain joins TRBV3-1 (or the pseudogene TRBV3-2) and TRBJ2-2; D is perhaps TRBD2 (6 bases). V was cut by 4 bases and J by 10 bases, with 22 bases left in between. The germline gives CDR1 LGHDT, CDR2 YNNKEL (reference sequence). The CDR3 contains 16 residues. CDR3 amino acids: CASSRLRSGLDMELFF. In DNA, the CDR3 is TGTGCCAGCAGCCGCCTAAGGAGCGGGCTGGATATGGAGCTGTTTTTT.

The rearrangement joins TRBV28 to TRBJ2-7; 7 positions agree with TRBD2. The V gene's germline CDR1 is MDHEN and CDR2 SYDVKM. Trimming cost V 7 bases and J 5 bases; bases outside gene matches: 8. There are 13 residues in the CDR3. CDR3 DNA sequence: TGTGCCAGCAAAGGCGGGAGTCACAACGAGCAGTACTTC. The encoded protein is CASKGGSHNEQYF.

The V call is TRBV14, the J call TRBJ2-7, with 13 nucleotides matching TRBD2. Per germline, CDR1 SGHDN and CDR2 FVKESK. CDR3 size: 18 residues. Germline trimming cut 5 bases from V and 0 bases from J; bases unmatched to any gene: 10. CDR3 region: CASSSRTSGSPFSYEQYF. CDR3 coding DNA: TGTGCCAGCAGCTCGAGGACTAGCGGGAGTCCCTTCTCCTACGAGCAGTACTTC.

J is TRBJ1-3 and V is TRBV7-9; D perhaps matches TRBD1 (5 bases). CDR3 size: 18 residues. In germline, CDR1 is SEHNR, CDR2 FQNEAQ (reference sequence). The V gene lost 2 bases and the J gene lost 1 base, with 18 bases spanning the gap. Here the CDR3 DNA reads TGTGCCAGCAGCTTATCGGCAGGGTACATCTCATCTGGAAACACCATATATTTT. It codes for CASSLSAGYISSGNTIYF.

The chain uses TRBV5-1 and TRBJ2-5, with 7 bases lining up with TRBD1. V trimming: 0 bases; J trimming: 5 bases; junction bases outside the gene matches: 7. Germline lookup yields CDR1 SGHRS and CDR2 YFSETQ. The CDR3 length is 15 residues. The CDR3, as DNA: TGCGCCAGCAGCTTGGGCCACAGGGGTGAGGAGACCCAGTACTTC. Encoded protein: CASSLGHRGEETQYF.

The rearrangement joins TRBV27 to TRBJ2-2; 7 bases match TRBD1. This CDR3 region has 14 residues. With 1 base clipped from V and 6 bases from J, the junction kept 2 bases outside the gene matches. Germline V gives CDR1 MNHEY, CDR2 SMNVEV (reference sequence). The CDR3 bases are TGTGCCAGCAGTTTATTCAGGGGGTCCGGGGAGCTGTTTTTT. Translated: CASSLFRGSGELFF.

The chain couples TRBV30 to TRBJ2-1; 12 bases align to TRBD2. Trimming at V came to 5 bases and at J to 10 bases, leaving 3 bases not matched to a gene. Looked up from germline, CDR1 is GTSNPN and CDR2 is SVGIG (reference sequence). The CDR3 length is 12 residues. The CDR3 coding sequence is TGTGCCTGGCCTAGCGGGAGGGGCGAGCAGTTCTTC. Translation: CAWPSGRGEQFF.

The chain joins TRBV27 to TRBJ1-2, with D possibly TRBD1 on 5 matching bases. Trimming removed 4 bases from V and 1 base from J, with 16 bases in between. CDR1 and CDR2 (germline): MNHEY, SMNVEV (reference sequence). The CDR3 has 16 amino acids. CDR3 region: CASSSHAGQFNYGYTF. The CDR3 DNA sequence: TGTGCCAGCAGTTCTCACGCGGGGCAGTTTAACTATGGCTACACCTTC.

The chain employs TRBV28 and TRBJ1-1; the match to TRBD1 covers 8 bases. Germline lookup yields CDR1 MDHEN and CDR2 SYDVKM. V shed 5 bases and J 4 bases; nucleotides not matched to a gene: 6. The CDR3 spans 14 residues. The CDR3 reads CASSPQGVGTEAFF. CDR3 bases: TGTGCCAGCAGTCCACAGGGGGTTGGCACTGAAGCTTTCTTT. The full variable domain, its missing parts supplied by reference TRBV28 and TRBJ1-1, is DVKVTQSSRYLVKRTGEKVFLECVQDMDHENMFWYRQDPGLGLRLIYFSYDVKMKEKGDIPEGYSVSREKKERFSLILESASTNQTSMYLCASSPQGVGTEAFFGQGTRLTVV.

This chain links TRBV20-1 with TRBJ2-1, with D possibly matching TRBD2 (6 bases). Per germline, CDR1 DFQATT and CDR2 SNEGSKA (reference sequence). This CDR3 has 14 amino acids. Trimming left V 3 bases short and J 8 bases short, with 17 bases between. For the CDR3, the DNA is TGCAGTGCTAGTAGTGGCGGGGAGGTAGATGAGCAGTTCTTC. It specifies CSASSGGEVDEQFF.

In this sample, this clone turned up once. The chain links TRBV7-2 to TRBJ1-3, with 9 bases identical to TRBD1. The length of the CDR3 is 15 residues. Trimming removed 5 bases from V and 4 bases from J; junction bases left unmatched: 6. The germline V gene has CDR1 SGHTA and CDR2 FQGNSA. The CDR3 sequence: CASSITGGAGNTIYF. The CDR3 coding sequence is TGTGCCAGCAGCATTACAGGGGGCGCCGGAAACACCATATATTTT.

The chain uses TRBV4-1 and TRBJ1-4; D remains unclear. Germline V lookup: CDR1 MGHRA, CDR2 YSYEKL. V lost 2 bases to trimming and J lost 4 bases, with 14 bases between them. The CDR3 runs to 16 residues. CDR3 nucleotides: TGCGCCAGCAGCCAACTCCCTGGGCCTTATAATGAAAAACTGTTTTTT. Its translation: CASSQLPGPYNEKLFF.

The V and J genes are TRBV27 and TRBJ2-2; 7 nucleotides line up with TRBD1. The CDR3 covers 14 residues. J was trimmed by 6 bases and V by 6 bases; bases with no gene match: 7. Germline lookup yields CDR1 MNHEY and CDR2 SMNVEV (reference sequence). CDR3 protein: CASSRQGLAGELFF. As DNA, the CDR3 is TGTGCCAGCAGCAGACAGGGATTGGCCGGGGAGCTGTTTTTT.

The DNA of the CDR3 is TGTGCCAGCAGTGATTTGGGACATGATACCGGGGAGCTGTTTTTT. Protein: CASSDLGHDTGELFF. V gene TRBV2 combines with J gene TRBJ2-2, with a possible D match to TRBD1 (6 bases). The CDR3 is 15 amino acids. V was trimmed by 3 bases and J by 5 bases, leaving 13 bases between them. Per the germline V gene, CDR1 is SNHLY and CDR2 is FYNNEI.

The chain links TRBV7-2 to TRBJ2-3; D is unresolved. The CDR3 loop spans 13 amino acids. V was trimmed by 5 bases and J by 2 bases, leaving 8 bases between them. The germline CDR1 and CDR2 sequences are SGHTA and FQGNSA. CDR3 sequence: CASSTIYTDTQYF. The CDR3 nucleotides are TGTGCCAGCAGCACTATTTACACAGATACGCAGTATTTT.

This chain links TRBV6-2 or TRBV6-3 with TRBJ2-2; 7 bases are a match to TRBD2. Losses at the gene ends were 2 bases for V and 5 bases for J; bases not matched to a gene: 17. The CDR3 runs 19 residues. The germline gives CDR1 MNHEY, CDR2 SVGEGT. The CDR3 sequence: CASSYPGSLGGRGTGELFF. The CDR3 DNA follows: TGTGCCAGCAGTTACCCGGGCAGCTTGGGCGGGAGAGGGACCGGGGAGCTGTTTTTT.

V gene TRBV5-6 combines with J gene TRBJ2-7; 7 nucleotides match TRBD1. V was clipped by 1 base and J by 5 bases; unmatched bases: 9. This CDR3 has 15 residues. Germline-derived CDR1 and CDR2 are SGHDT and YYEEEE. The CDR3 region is CASSLSDRAWDEQYF. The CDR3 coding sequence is TGTGCCAGCAGCTTGTCTGACAGGGCCTGGGACGAGCAGTACTTC.

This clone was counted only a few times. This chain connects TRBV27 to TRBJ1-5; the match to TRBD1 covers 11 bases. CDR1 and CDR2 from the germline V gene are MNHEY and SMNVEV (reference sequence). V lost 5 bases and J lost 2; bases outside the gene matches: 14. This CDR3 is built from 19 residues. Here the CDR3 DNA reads TGTGCCAGCAGTCCCTCCCCCGGACAGGGGGCGTCTGGCAATCAGCCCCAGCATTTT. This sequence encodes CASSPSPGQGASGNQPQHF.